The 14 T cell receptor beta chains listed next were all sequenced from one sample in a study of T cell repertoires in aging, cancer and after chemotherapy. Rearranged V-D-J TRB sequences were amplified with a mixed TRB-A/B primer pool. MiXCR was run by TCRdb on the multiplex PCR reads, yielding one entry per CDR3 protein. The data hold 4,000 to 5,000 distinct CDR3 sequences, with around 23% observed a single time. TCR beta rearrangements were amplified from peripheral blood genomic DNA. Sequencing input: blood. Receptor source: a human donor in good health. The donor label of this sample is uncertain.

CDR3 sequence reads: CASSSRRETQYF. CDR3 nucleotides: TGTGCCAGCAGCTCGCGACGGGAGACCCAGTACTTC. The chain carries TRBV28 and TRBJ2-5, with D hard to call. Germline V gene lookup returns CDR1 MDHEN and CDR2 SYDVKM. The CDR3 sequence is 12 residues long. Deletions cut 6 bases from V and 5 bases from J, with 10 bases between.

As for this clonotype: This sequence may be a read error, since a much larger clone differs from it by one base. The chain couples TRBV5-6 to TRBJ1-2, with 8 bases that match TRBD1. CDR3 length: 13 residues. Germline assignment: CDR1 SGHDT and CDR2 YYEEEE. CDR3 protein: CASSLDRGRGYNF. The CDR3 DNA reads TGTGCCAGCAGTCTCGACAGGGGACGGGGCTACAACTTC.

This clonotype is categorized as medium-sized. The rearrangement links TRBV6-5 to TRBJ1-1; no firm D call. Between the trimmed V and J ends, which lost 2 bases and 1 base, there was a span of 8 bases. CDR1 and CDR2 from the germline V gene are MNHEY and SVGAGI. This CDR3 is 14 amino acids long. CDR3 sequence: CASSYAQPNTEAFF. CDR3 DNA: TGTGCCAGCAGTTACGCGCAGCCGAACACTGAAGCTTTCTTT.

This clonotype came up a few times. V is TRBV20-1 and J is TRBJ2-1; TRBD1 or TRBD2 may be the D gene (5 bases each). Germline CDR1 reads DFQATT; CDR2 reads SNEGSKA (reference sequence). There are 12 residues in the CDR3. Trimming removed 4 bases from V and 9 bases from J, with 13 bases in between. The CDR3 region is CSATSGPGEQFF. The CDR3 nucleotides are TGCAGTGCTACCTCGGGGCCTGGTGAGCAGTTCTTC.

This clonotype is medium-sized (0.01 to 0.1%). Here the CDR3 reads CASTGRGAEQFF. The DNA for the CDR3 is TGTGCCAGTACCGGCAGGGGGGCTGAGCAGTTCTTC. The rearrangement links TRBV19 to TRBJ2-1; perhaps TRBD1 as D (7 bases). The length of the CDR3 is 12 residues. The germline gives CDR1 LNHDA, CDR2 SQIVND (reference sequence). The germline V and J ends were trimmed by 7 bases and 9 bases, with 13 bases remaining between them.

Relative to its sample, this clonotype is medium-sized. This chain connects TRBV5-4 to TRBJ2-2; no firm D call. Trimming took 5 bases from V and 6 from J, leaving 8 bases between them. The CDR3 runs to 12 residues. Germline-derived CDR1 and CDR2 are SGHNT and YYREEE (reference sequence). The CDR3 nucleotides are TGTGCCAGCAGTTCAACCGCCGGGGAGCTGTTTTTT. As protein: CASSSTAGELFF.

This clonotype is medium-sized by share. In DNA form, the CDR3 reads TGTGCCAGCAGCTCTGGCGCGGGCTCCTCCTACAATGAGCAGTTCTTC. Its protein is CASSSGAGSSYNEQFF. The V call is TRBV11-1, the J call TRBJ2-1; D is perhaps TRBD2 (5 bases). The CDR3 contains 16 residues. The ends were cut back, 4 bases at V and 0 bases at J, with 13 bases in the middle. Germline-derived CDR1 and CDR2 are SGHAT and FQDESV (reference sequence).

The chain recombines TRBV28 with TRBJ2-2, with unresolved D. The germline V gene has CDR1 MDHEN and CDR2 SYDVKM. There are 12 residues in the CDR3. V lost 7 bases and J 2 bases, leaving 5 bases between the germline ends. CDR3 in amino acids: CASISNTGELFF. The CDR3 DNA reads TGTGCCAGCATCTCAAACACCGGGGAGCTGTTTTTT.

As regards this clonotype: This sequence may be a read error, since a much larger clone differs from it by one base. The rearrangement uses TRBV6-1 and TRBJ1-2; D may be TRBD1 (5 bases). CDR1 is MNHNS, CDR2 SASEGT, per germline. The CDR3 runs to 12 residues. The CDR3 is CASSYDVTEGSF. The CDR3 DNA reads as TGTGCCAGCAGTTACGATGTGACAGAGGGCTCCTTC.

This clonotype is classed as medium-sized (0.01 to 0.1%). The J gene is TRBJ2-1, the V gene TRBV6-2 or TRBV6-3, with no clear D. The germline V gene encodes CDR1 MNHEY and CDR2 SVGEGT. The CDR3 is 12 residues long. Trimming took 6 bases from V and 8 from J, leaving 11 bases between them. CDR3 amino acids: CASSSNPDEQFF. CDR3 nucleotide sequence: TGTGCCAGCAGCTCTAACCCGGATGAGCAGTTCTTC.

The rearrangement joins TRBV7-9 to TRBJ2-7; 7 positions agree with TRBD2. The CDR3 is made up of 17 amino acids. V dropped 1 base and J dropped 3; count of bases not matched to a gene: 12. In germline, CDR1 is SEHNR, CDR2 FQNEAQ (reference sequence). CDR3 in amino acids: CASSLEGNSGFFYEQYF. As DNA, the CDR3 is TGTGCCAGCAGCTTAGAGGGGAATAGCGGGTTCTTCTACGAGCAGTACTTC.

Judged by abundance, this clonotype is medium-sized (0.01 to 0.1%). The CDR3, as DNA: TGTGCCAGTAGTGGCCTACCGGGACAGGGGAGAAGCAATCAGCCCCAGCATTTT. This encodes CASSGLPGQGRSNQPQHF. The chain joins TRBV19 to TRBJ1-5; 10 positions agree with TRBD1. Unmatched junction bases numbered 11, after V lost 5 bases and J lost 1 base. Germline CDR1 is LNHDA and CDR2 is SQIVND (reference sequence). The CDR3 consists of 18 residues.

Concerning this clonotype itself: This may be a read error: a much more frequent sequence differs by one nucleotide. The CDR3, as DNA: TGCAGTGCTGGGACTCACCAGGCGGGCAATCAGCCCCAGCATTTT. Translated, it gives CSAGTHQAGNQPQHF. The chain joins TRBV20-1 to TRBJ1-5; tentative D call: TRBD1 (5 bases). Germline loops: CDR1 DFQATT, CDR2 SNEGSKA (reference sequence). With 5 bases removed from V and 2 bases from J, the gap between germline ends came to 16 bases. The CDR3 has 15 residues.

This clonotype is large in the sample. The V call is TRBV15, the J call TRBJ2-2; 8 nucleotides agree with TRBD1. Losses at the gene ends were 7 bases for V and 3 bases for J; bases not matched to a gene: 1. CDR1 and CDR2 (germline): LNHNV, YYDKDF (reference sequence). The CDR3 covers 13 residues. CDR3 protein: CATKDRDTGELFF. The CDR3 region has the DNA TGTGCCACCAAGGACAGGGACACCGGGGAGCTGTTTTTT.